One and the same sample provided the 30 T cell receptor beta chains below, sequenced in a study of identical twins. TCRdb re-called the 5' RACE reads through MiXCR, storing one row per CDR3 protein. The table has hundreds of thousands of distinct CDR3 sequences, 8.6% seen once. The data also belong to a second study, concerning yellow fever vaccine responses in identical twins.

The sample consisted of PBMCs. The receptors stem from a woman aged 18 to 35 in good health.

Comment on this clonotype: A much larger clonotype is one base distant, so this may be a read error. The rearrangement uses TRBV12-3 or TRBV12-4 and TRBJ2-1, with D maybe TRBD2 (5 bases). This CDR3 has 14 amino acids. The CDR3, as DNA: TGTGCCAGCAGTTTGGGCCTAGCTGACAATGAGCTGTTCTTC. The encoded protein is CASSLGLADNELFF.

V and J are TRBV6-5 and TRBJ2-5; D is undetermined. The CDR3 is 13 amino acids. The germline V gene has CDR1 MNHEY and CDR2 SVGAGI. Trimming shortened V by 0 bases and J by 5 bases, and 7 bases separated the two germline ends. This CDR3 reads CASSYSHSETQYF. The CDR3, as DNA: TGTGCCAGCAGTTACTCCCACAGCGAGACCCAGTACTTC.

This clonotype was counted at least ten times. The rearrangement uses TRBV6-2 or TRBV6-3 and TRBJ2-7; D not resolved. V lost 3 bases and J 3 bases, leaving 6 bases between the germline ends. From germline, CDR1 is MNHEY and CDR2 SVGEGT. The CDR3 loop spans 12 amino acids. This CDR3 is CASSYSYYEQYF. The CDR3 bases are TGTGCCAGCAGTTATTCGTACTACGAGCAGTACTTC.

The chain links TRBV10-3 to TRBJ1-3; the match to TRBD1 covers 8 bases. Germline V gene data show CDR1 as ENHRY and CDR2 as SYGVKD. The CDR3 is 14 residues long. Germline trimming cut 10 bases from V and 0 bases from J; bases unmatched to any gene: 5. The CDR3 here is CATGQGNSGNTIYF. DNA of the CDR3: TGTGCCACCGGACAGGGCAACTCTGGAAACACCATATATTTT.

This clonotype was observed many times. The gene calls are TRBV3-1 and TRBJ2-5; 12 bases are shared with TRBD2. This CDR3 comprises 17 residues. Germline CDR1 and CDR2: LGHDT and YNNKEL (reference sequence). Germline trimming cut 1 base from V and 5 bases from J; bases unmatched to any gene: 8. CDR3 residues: CASSQGYRTSGIETQYF. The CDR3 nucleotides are TGTGCCAGCAGCCAAGGATATAGGACTAGCGGGATCGAGACCCAGTACTTC.

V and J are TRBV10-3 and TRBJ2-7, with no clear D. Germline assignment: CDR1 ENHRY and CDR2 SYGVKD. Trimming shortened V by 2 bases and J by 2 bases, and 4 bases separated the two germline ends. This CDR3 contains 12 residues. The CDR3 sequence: CAISEVTYEQYF. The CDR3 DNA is TGTGCCATCAGTGAGGTCACCTACGAGCAGTACTTC.

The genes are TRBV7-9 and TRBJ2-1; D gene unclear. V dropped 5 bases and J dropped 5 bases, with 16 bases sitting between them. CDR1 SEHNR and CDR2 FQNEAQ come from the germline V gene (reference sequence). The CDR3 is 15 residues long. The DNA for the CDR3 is TGTGCCAGCAGCCTCCGGGCCTTGGGTAACAATGAGCAGTTCTTC. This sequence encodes CASSLRALGNNEQFF. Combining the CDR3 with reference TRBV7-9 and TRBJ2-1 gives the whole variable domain DTGVSQNPRHKITKRGQNVTFRCDPISEHNRLYWYRQTLGQGPEFLTYFQNEAQLEKSRLLSDRFSAERPKGSFSTLEIQRTEQGDSAMYLCASSLRALGNNEQFFGPGTRLTVL.

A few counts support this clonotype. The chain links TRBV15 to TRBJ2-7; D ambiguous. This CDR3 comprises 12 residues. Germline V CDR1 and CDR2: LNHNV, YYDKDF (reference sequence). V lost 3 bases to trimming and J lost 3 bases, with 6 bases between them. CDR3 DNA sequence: TGTGCCACCAGCAGCGAAAGCTACGAGCAGTACTTC. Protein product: CATSSESYEQYF.

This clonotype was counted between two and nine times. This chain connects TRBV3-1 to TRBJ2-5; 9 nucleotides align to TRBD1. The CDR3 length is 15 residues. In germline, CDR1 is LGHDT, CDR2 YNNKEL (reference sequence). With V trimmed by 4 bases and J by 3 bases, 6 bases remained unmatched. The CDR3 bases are TGTGCCAGCAGCCCTTCGGGACAGGGCAAAGAGACCCAGTACTTC. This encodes CASSPSGQGKETQYF.

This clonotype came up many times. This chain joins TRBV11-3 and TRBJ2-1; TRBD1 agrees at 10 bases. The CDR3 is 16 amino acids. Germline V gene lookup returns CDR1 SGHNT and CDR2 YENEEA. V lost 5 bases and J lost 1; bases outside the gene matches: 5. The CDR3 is CASSPRTGGSYNEQFF. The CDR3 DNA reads TGTGCCAGCAGCCCTCGGACAGGGGGATCCTACAATGAGCAGTTCTTC.

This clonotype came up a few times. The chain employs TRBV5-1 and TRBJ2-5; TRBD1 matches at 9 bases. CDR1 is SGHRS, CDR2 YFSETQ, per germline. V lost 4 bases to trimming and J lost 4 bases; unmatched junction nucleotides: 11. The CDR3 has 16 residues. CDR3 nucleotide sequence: TGCGCCAGCAGCGCGACCGCTACAGGGGGCGGAGAGACCCAGTACTTC. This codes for CASSATATGGGETQYF.

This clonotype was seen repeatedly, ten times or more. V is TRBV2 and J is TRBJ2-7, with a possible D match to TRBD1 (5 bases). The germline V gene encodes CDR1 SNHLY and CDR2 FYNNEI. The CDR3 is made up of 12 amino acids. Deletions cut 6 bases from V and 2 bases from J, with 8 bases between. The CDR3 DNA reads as TGTGCCAGCAGAGGGGTCCCCTACGAGCAGTACTTC. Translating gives CASRGVPYEQYF.

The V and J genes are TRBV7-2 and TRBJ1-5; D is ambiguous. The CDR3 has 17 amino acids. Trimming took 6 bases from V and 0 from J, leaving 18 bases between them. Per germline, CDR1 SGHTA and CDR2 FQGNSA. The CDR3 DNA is TGTGCCAGCAGTCCGGTGGGAGGACTAAATAGCAATCAGCCCCAGCATTTT. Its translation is CASSPVGGLNSNQPQHF.

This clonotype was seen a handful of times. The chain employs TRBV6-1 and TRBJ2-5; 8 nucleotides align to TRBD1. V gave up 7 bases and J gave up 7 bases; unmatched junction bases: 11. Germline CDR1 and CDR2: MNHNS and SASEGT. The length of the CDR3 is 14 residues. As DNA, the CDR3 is TGTGCCAGCACCACAACAGGGGGATCACGGACCCAGTACTTC. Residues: CASTTTGGSRTQYF.

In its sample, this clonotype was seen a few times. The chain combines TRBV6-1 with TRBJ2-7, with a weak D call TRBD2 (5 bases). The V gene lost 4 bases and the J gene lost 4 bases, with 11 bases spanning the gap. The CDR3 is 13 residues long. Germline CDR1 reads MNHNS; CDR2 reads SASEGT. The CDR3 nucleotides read TGTGCCAGCAGTGCAGCCAGGAGGTACGAGCAGTACTTC. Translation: CASSAARRYEQYF.

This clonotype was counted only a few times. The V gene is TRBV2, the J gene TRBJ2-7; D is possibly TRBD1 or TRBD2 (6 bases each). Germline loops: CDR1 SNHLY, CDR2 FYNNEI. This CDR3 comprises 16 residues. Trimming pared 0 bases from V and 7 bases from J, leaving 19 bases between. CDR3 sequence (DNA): TGTGCCAGCAGTGAAGCGCTTTTTCCGGGGGCTTGGGAGCAGTACTTC. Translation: CASSEALFPGAWEQYF.

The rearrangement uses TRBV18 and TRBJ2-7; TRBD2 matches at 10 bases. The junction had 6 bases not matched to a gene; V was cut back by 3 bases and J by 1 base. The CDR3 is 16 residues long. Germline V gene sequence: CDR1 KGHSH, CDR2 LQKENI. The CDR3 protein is CASSPSVAGGSYEQYF. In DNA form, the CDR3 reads TGTGCCAGCTCACCGTCGGTAGCGGGAGGTTCCTACGAGCAGTACTTC.

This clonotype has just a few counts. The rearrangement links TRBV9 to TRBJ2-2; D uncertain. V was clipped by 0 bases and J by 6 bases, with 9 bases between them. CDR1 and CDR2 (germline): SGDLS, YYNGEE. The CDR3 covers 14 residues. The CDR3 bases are TGTGCCAGCAGCGTAGGCCCGACGGCCGGGGAGCTGTTTTTT. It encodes CASSVGPTAGELFF.

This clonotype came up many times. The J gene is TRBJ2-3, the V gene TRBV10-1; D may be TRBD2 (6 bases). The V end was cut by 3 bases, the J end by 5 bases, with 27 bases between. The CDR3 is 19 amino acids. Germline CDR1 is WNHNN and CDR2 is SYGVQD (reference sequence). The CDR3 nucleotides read TGCGCCAGCAGTGATAAGATTTATGGAGGGAGTGGATTTGGAGATACGCAGTATTTT. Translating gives CASSDKIYGGSGFGDTQYF.

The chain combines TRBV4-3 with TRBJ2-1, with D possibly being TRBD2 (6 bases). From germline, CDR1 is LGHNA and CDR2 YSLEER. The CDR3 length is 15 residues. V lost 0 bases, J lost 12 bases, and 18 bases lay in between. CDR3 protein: CASSQDLGSGVGQFF. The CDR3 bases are TGCGCCAGCAGCCAAGATCTGGGTTCGGGGGTTGGGCAGTTCTTC.

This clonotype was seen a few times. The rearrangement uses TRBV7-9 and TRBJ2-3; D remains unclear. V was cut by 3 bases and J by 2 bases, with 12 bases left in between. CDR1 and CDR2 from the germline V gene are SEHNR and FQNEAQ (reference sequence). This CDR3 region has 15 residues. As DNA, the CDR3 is TGTGCCAGCAGCTTCTCGGACCGTTACACAGATACGCAGTATTTT. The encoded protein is CASSFSDRYTDTQYF.

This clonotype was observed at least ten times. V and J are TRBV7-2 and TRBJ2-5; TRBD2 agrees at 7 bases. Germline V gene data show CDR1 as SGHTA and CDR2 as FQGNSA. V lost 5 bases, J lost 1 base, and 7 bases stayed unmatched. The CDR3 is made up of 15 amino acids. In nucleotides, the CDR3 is TGTGCCAGCAGCCTTTACCCTAGCGGCCAAGAGACCCAGTACTTC. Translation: CASSLYPSGQETQYF. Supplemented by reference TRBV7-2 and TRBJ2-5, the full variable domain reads GAGVSQSPSNKVTEKGKDVELRCDPISGHTALYWYRQSLGQGLEFLIYFQGNSAPDKSGLPSDRFSAERTGGSVSTLTIQRTQQEDSAVYLCASSLYPSGQETQYFGPGTRLLVL.

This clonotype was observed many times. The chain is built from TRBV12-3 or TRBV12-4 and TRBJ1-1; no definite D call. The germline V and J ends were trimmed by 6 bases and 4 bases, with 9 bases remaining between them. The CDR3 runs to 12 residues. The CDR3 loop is CASSPSGTEAFF. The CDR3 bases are TGTGCCAGCAGCCCTTCGGGCACTGAAGCTTTCTTT.

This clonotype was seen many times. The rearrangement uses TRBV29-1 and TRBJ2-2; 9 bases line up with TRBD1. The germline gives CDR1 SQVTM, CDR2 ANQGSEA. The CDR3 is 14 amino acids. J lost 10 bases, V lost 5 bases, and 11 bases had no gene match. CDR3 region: CSVPGTGTGKELFF. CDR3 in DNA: TGCAGCGTTCCTGGGACAGGGACGGGGAAGGAGCTGTTTTTT.

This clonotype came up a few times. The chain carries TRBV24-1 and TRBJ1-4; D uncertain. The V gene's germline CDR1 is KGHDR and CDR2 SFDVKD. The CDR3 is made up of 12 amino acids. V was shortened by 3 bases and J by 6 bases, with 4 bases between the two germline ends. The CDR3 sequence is CATSDPDEKLFF. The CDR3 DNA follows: TGTGCCACCAGTGATCCCGATGAAAAACTGTTTTTT.

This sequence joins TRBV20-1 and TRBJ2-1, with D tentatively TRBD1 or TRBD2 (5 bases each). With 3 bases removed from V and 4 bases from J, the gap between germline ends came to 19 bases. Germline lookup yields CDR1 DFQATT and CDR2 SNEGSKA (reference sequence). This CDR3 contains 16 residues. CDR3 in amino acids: CSASKGSGVQYNEQFF. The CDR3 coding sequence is TGCAGTGCTAGCAAGGGGAGCGGAGTACAGTACAATGAGCAGTTCTTC.

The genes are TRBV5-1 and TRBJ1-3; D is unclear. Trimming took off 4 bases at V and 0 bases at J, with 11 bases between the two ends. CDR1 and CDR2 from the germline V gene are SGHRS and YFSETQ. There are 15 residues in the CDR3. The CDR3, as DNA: TGCGCCAGCAGCCCCGACGGTTTCTCTGGAAACACCATATATTTT. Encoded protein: CASSPDGFSGNTIYF.

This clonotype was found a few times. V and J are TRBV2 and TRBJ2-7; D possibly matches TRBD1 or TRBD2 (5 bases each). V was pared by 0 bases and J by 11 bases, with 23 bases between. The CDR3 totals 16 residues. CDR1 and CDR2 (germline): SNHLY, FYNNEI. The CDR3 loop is CASSEASRLNRDREYF. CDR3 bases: TGTGCCAGCAGTGAAGCTTCCCGATTGAACCGGGACCGAGAGTACTTC.

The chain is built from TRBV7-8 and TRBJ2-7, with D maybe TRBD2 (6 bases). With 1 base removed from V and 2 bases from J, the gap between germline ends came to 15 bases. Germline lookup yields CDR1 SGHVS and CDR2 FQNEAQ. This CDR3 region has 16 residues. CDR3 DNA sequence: TGTGCCAGCAGCTTAGAGGGAGTAGCGGCAACCTACGAGCAGTACTTC. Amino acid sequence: CASSLEGVAATYEQYF.

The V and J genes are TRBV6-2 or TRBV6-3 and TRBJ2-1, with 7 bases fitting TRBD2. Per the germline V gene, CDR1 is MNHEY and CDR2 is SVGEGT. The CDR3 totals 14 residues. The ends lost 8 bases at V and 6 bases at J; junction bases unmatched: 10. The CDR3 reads CASWGEGRGNEQFF. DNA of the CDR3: TGTGCCAGCTGGGGGGAGGGCCGAGGCAATGAGCAGTTCTTC.